This T cell receptor beta chain was captured by sequencing in a study of beta chain features in type 1 diabetes. Study in general: What patients shared with healthy donors was a similar profile of age, gender and cell yields. Broader study findings: Fewer junction insertions and more nucleotide deletions appeared in type 1 diabetes patients. When Type 1 diabetes patients were examined, their TCRB CDR3s proved moderately but significantly shorter in all four CD4+ subsets.

Worth noting for this clone: Its target is not known.

Investigators reverse transcribed all isolated RNA, so they sequenced expressed TCRB transcripts. This table comes from immunoSEQ multiplex PCR, and its TCRdb copy is limited to in-frame clones, with some not included. The table lists about 390,000 clones, around 10% of them singletons, with approximately 0.6% in the top ten. Germline CDR1 is KGHSH and CDR2 is LQKENI. The J segment lost 5 bases and the V segment lost 0 bases, leaving 0 bases of the junction unmatched. This CDR3 is 14 amino acids long. CD4+ cells of the naive, central memory, regulatory and stem cell-like memory types were sorted via CD45RO/CCR7/CD25/CD127/CD95/CD27. Sorted populations were all over 98% pure.

J is TRBJ2-1 and V is TRBV18, with 8 bases that match TRBD2. What was sequenced was central memory CD4+ T cells from blood. The TCR comes from a man aged 25-45 years with type 1 diabetes. The CDR3 nucleotides read TGTGCCAGCTCACCACCTAGCGGGGACAATGAGCAGTTCTTC. The encoded protein is CASSPPSGDNEQFF.